Following are 10 T cell receptor beta chains from one sample sequenced in a study of T-cell reconstitution after alpha-beta-depleted transplantation in children. Unique molecular identifiers were built into the TCRbeta library. Each CDR3 protein is one row after TCRdb ran MiXCR on the PCR reads. The data show fewer than 350,000 distinct CDR3 sequences, around 10% seen once. The input for sequencing was PBMCs, taken before TCRalphabeta/CD19-depleted stem cell transplant. The receptors come from a boy in the first two years of life with acute myeloid leukemia, due to receive a stem cell transplant.

This clonotype appeared many times. The rearrangement uses TRBV11-2 and TRBJ2-3, with 7 positions matching TRBD1. CDR1 SGHAT and CDR2 FQNNGV come from the germline V gene. V was pared by 5 bases and J by 0 bases, with 8 bases of the junction left unmatched. CDR3 size: 16 residues. CDR3 sequence reads: CASSPRQGPSTDTQYF. CDR3 bases: TGTGCCAGCAGCCCTCGACAGGGTCCTAGCACAGATACGCAGTATTTT.

The V gene is TRBV12-3 or TRBV12-4, the J gene TRBJ2-3; no definite D call. V lost 4 bases and J 2 bases, leaving 16 bases between the germline ends. The CDR3 has 16 amino acids. CDR3 coding DNA: TGTGCCAGCAGTTGGAAGGCTAGTGCGGTCACAGATACGCAGTATTTT. This sequence encodes CASSWKASAVTDTQYF.

This clonotype has a count of ten or more. This sequence joins TRBV5-1 and TRBJ2-5, with 9 bases aligning to TRBD2. J was trimmed by 2 bases and V by 0 bases; bases with no gene match: 2. Per the germline V gene, CDR1 is SGHRS and CDR2 is YFSETQ. This CDR3 is 15 amino acids long. CDR3 DNA: TGCGCCAGCAGCTTGGTAGCGGGGGAGCAAGAGACCCAGTACTTC. It specifies CASSLVAGEQETQYF.

Written as DNA, the CDR3 is TGTGCCAGCAGTTTAGGCGGAGGGGGCAGTGAAAAACTGTTTTTT. Residues: CASSLGGGGSEKLFF. The genes are TRBV12-3 or TRBV12-4 and TRBJ1-4, with 7 bases that match TRBD1. The CDR3 spans 15 residues. V lost 1 base to trimming and J lost 7 bases; unmatched junction nucleotides: 6.

This clonotype was seen ten or more times. This sequence joins TRBV28 and TRBJ2-7, with no clear D. The CDR3 runs 13 residues. With 5 bases removed from V and 6 bases from J, the gap between germline ends came to 14 bases. Germline CDR1 and CDR2: MDHEN and SYDVKM. The CDR3 nucleotides read TGTGCCAGCAGTCCCATCTTCGTCGGCGAGCAGTACTTC. The encoded protein is CASSPIFVGEQYF.

This clonotype showed up many times. The chain recombines TRBV20-1 with TRBJ2-3; no firm D call. The CDR3 spans 11 residues. Between the trimmed V and J ends, which lost 7 bases and 8 bases, there was a span of 13 bases. From germline, CDR1 is DFQATT and CDR2 SNEGSKA (reference sequence). The CDR3 reads CSGDFSSTQYF. The CDR3 coding sequence is TGCAGTGGCGACTTCTCCTCTACGCAGTATTTT.

This clonotype was seen many times. The chain has TRBV5-6 and TRBJ1-5; D is perhaps TRBD1 (5 bases). Trimming left V 4 bases short and J 0 bases short, with 11 bases between. CDR3 length: 15 amino acids. Germline loops: CDR1 SGHDT, CDR2 YYEEEE. CDR3 loop: CASSRGDYSNQPQHF. Here the CDR3 DNA reads TGTGCCAGCAGCCGAGGGGACTATAGCAATCAGCCCCAGCATTTT.

This clonotype has only a few counts. This chain uses TRBV7-3 with TRBJ2-1; no firm D call. CDR3 length equals 15 residues. Looked up from germline, CDR1 is SGHTA and CDR2 is FQGTGA. The V end lost 2 bases, the J end lost 3 bases, and 11 bases lay between the germline ends. The CDR3 loop is CASSLGLRVYNEQFF. Here the CDR3 DNA reads TGTGCCAGCAGCTTAGGTCTCCGGGTCTACAATGAGCAGTTCTTC.

This clonotype was picked up many times. The V call is TRBV7-8, the J call TRBJ2-4; D might be TRBD2 (6 bases). Per germline, CDR1 SGHVS and CDR2 FQNEAQ. The CDR3 is 17 residues long. Trimming pared 1 base from V and 5 bases from J, leaving 18 bases between. The CDR3 region has the DNA TGTGCCAGCAGCTTAGGAGGTGGTTGGGGGGTAGAAAACATTCAGTACTTC. It translates to CASSLGGGWGVENIQYF.

This clonotype occurred many times. J is TRBJ2-3 and V is TRBV10-3; no definite D call. CDR3 size: 14 residues. V gave up 4 bases and J gave up 0 bases, with 8 bases separating them. Germline V gives CDR1 ENHRY, CDR2 SYGVKD. The CDR3 region is CAISVGTSTDTQYF. For the CDR3, the DNA is TGTGCCATCAGTGTGGGAACTAGCACAGATACGCAGTATTTT.